Detailed here is one T cell receptor (beta chain). Its specificity is not known. Its ends do not fully match the called genes, so a read error is possible. This entry is derived from a study of shared clonotypes between healthy human individuals. Study-wide background: Per-donor plates numbered three CD4 naive, three CD4 memory, two CD8 naive and one CD8 memory. Whole-study results and caveats: Rarefaction gave evidence that sorted-subset sequencing remained incomplete despite large depth.

The test was conducted at deep level. Clones were sequenced by immunoSEQ multiplex PCR, and TCRdb holds only the in-frame ones, with some missing. Of about 110,000 clones listed, under 70% are singletons. Sequencing input: memory CD8+ T cells sorted from blood. Described subset: CD45RO+ cells pooled with CCR7-negative TemRA cells. The receptor comes from a woman in her twenties or thirties in good health.

This chain's CDR3 is CASSGTSGSNEQVF. In DNA form, the CDR3 reads TGTGCCAGCAGTGGGACTAGCGGGAGTAATGAGCAGGTCTTC. The J gene is TRBJ2-1, the V gene TRBV6-4; TRBD2 aligns across 13 bases. CDR1 MRHNA and CDR2 SNTAGT come from the germline V gene. The CDR3 loop spans 14 amino acids.